The source of this T cell receptor beta chain is a study of blood T cell repertoires in COVID-19. Study context: Material from acute and convalescent COVID-19 was sourced from the United States, Italy and Spain.

The CDR3 is 14 residues long. CDR1 is SGHRS and CDR2 is YFSETQ in the germline V gene. V lost 4 bases to trimming and J lost 3 bases, with 12 bases between them. Seattle cases were enrolled at active infection and followed longitudinally. Study processing details: Quantification of nucleated cells was approximated via reference gene primer amplification. Produced via immunoSEQ multiplex PCR; TCRdb's table is partial and in-frame only. Clonal size and the V and J genes are those of that table, whereas D and trimming came from the DNA. The data hold a few hundred thousand clones, with roughly 89% observed a single time.

The sample comprised peripheral blood. This sequence was found in a young man with COVID-19, enrolled during active disease. The chain joins TRBV5-1 to TRBJ2-3; D possibly corresponds to TRBD2 (6 bases). The CDR3 bases are TGCGCCAGCAGCATACTCGGGACTACAGATACGCAGTATTTT. Protein product: CASSILGTTDTQYF.